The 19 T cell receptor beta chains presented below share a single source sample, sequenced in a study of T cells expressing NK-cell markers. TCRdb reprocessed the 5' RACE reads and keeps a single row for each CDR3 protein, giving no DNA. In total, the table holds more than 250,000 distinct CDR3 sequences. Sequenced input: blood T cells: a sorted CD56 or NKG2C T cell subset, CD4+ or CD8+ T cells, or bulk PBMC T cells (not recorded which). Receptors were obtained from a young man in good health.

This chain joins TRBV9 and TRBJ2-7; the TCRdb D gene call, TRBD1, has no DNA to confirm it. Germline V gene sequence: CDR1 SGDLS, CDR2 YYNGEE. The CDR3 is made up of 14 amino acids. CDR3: CASSPRQGGHEQYF.

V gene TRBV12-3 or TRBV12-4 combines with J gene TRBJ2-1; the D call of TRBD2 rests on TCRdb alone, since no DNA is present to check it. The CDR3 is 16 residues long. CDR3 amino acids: CASSNILAGDSNEQFF.

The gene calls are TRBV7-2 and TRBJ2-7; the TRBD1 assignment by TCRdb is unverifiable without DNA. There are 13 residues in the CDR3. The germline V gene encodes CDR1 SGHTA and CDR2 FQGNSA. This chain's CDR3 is CASSPGTGVIQYF. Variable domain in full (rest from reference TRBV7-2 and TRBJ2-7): GAGVSQSPSNKVTEKGKDVELRCDPISGHTALYWYRQSLGQGLEFLIYFQGNSAPDKSGLPSDRFSAERTGGSVSTLTIQRTQQEDSAVYLCASSPGTGVIQYFGPGTRLTVT.

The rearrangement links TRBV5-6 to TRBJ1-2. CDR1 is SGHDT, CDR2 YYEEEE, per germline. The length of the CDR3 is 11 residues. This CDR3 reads CASSRLYGYTF.

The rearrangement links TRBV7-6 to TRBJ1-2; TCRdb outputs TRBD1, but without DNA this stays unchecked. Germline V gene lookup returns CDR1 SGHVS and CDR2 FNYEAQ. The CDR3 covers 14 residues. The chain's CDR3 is CASSNEPGNYGYTF.

CDR3 loop: CASQPRESYNEQFF. This chain joins TRBV5-6 and TRBJ2-1; the D gene TCRdb calls, TRBD1, cannot be checked with no DNA. Germline CDR1 reads SGHDT; CDR2 reads YYEEEE. This CDR3 region has 14 residues.

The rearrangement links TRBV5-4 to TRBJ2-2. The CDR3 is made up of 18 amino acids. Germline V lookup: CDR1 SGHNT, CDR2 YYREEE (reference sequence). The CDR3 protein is CASSLAGLDSFGTGELFF.

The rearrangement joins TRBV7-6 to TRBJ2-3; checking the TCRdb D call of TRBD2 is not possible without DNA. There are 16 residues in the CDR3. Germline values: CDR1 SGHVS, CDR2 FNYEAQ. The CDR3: CASTPRELAGVDTQYF.

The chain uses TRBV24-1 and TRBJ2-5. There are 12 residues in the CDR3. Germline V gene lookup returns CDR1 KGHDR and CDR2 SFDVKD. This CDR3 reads CATSDAAETQYF.

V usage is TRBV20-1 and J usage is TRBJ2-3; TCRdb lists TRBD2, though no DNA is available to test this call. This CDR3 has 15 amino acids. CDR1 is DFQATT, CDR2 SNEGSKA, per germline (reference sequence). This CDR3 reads CSASVPAGITDTQYF.

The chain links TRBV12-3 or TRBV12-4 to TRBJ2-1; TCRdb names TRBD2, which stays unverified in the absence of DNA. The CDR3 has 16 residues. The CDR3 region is CASSQTRPSSYNEQFF.

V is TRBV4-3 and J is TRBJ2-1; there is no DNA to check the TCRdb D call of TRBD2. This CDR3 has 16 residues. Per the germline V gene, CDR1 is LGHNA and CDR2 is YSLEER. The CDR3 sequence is CASSQDRGRTYNEQFF.

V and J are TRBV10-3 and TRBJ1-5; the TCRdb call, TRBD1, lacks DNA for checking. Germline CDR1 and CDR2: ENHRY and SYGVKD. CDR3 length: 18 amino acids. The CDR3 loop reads CATKTGTGGDLSNQPQHF.

CDR3 residues: CAIRTGYSGYTF. The genes are TRBV10-3 and TRBJ1-2; the D call of TRBD1 rests on TCRdb alone, since no DNA is present to check it. This CDR3 region has 12 residues. CDR1 ENHRY and CDR2 SYGVKD come from the germline V gene.

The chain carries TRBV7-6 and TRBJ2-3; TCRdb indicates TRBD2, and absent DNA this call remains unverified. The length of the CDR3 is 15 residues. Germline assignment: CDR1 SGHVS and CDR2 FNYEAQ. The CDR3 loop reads CASSQPGLDTDTQYF. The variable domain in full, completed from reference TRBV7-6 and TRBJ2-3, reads GAGVSQSPRYKVTKRGQDVALRCDPISGHVSLYWYRQALGQGPEFLTYFNYEAQQDKSGLPNDRFSAERPEGSISTLTIQRTEQRDSAMYRCASSQPGLDTDTQYFGPGTRLTVL.

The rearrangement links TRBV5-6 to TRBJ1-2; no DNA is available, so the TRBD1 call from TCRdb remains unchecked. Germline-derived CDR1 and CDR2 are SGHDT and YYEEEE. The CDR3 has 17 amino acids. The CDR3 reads CASSQRADRILNYGYTF. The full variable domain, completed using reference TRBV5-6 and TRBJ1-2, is DAGVTQSPTHLIKTRGQQVTLRCSPKSGHDTVSWYQQALGQGPQFIFQYYEEEERQRGNFPDRFSGHQFPNYSSELNVNALLLGDSALYLCASSQRADRILNYGYTFGSGTRLTVV.

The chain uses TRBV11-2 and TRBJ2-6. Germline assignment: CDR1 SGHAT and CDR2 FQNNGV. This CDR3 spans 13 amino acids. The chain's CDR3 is CASSFPGANVLTF.

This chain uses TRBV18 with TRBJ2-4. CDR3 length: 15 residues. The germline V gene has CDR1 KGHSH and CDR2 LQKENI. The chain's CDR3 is CASSPPLVSSDIQYF.

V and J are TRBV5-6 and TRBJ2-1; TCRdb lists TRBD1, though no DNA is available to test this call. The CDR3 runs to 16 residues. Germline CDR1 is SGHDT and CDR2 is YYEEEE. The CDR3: CASSLAFRENYNEQFF.